The entry below gives a single T cell receptor beta chain sequence along with its context. Its antigen is as yet unknown. Sorted-subset replicate PCR reactions were performed with approximately 200 ng DNA, corresponding to roughly 30,000 T cell genomes. Generated by immunoSEQ multiplex PCR, the TCRdb table keeps only in-frame clones and is missing some. Altogether about 110,000 clones are present, about 63% being singletons, with the ten largest covering around 23%. This record belongs to a study of shared clonotypes between healthy human individuals. Findings of the study overall: A handful of donors showed sharing of around 5% of naive CD4 clonotypes.

V was trimmed by 2 bases and J by 6 bases, leaving 10 bases between them. There are 14 residues in the CDR3. Germline V lookup: CDR1 SGHVS, CDR2 FQNEAQ. Caucasian adults residing in Nashville, Tennessee made up all the donors. This sequence was found in a young woman in good health. The sequencing sample was made of memory CD8+ T cells sorted from blood. Subset meaning: CD45RO+ cells pooled with CCR7-negative TemRA cells. This rearrangement joins TRBV7-8 to TRBJ2-2; D is perhaps TRBD1 (5 bases). CDR3 sequence: CASSLFWGAGELFF. In DNA form, the CDR3 reads TGTGCCAGCAGCTTATTTTGGGGCGCCGGGGAGCTGTTTTTT. The entire variable domain, with the rest obtained from reference TRBV7-8 and TRBJ2-2, is as follows: GAGVSQSPRYKVAKRGQDVALRCDPISGHVSLFWYQQALGQGPEFLTYFQNEAQLDKSGLPSDRFFAERPEGSVSTLKIQRTQQEDSAVYLCASSLFWGAGELFFGEGSRLTVL.